Listed here are 27 T cell receptor beta chains from one sample, sequenced in a study of PD-L1 blockade in urothelial cancer (dated by TCRdb to the late 2010s). Libraries were built with the immunoSEQ multiplex PCR assay. The table comes from immuneACCESS by way of TCRdb, which keeps in-frame sequences with V and J called. Part of the clones is missing from these tables; in studies checked, under half for an unresolved V gene and the rest for unknown reasons. In this sample the table shows around 80,000 clones, approximately 86% of which occur a single time. The leading ten clones occupy around 5% of the sample. Sequenced here: PBMCs, sampled around atezolizumab (anti-PD-L1) treatment. Receptors originate from a woman aged 70 to 79 with urothelial cancer.

The rearrangement joins TRBV4-1 to TRBJ2-1, with a weak D call TRBD2 (5 bases). The CDR3 has 14 amino acids. Trimming shortened V by 1 base and J by 6 bases, and 10 bases separated the two germline ends. Germline lookup yields CDR1 MGHRA and CDR2 YSYEKL. This CDR3 reads CASSQAGVANEQFF. Here the CDR3 DNA reads TGCGCCAGCAGCCAAGCCGGGGTTGCCAATGAGCAGTTCTTC.

The V call is TRBV6-5, the J call TRBJ2-3; D remains ambiguous. Germline values: CDR1 MNHEY, CDR2 SVGAGI. The CDR3 spans 15 residues. The V gene lost 0 bases and the J gene lost 0 bases, with 7 bases spanning the gap. In nucleotides, the CDR3 is TGTGCCAGCAGTTACTCAGGCAGGAGCACAGATACGCAGTATTTT. This gives the protein CASSYSGRSTDTQYF.

This clone showed up just once. The chain has TRBV7-2 and TRBJ2-3, with 8 bases matching TRBD2. The trim removed 4 bases at V and 3 bases at J, leaving 6 bases unmatched. The CDR3 consists of 15 residues. CDR1 is SGHTA and CDR2 is FQGNSA in the germline V gene. CDR3 amino acids: CASSWARGGTDTQYF. CDR3 nucleotide sequence: TGTGCCAGCAGCTGGGCCCGGGGGGGGACAGATACGCAGTATTTT. The full variable domain, with the rest looked up from reference TRBV7-2 and TRBJ2-3, is GAGVSQSPSNKVTEKGKDVELRCDPISGHTALYWYRQSLGQGLEFLIYFQGNSAPDKSGLPSDRFSAERTGGSVSTLTIQRTQQEDSAVYLCASSWARGGTDTQYFGPGTRLTVL.

J is TRBJ2-7 and V is TRBV19; unclear D gene. CDR3 length: 12 amino acids. V was shortened by 6 bases and J by 5 bases, with 11 bases between the two germline ends. Germline values: CDR1 LNHDA, CDR2 SQIVND (reference sequence). Here the CDR3 DNA reads TGTGCCAGTAGAAGCCCCGCCAACGAGCAGTACTTC. It specifies CASRSPANEQYF.

The chain carries TRBV7-2 and TRBJ2-5; 10 positions match TRBD1. Germline CDR1 and CDR2: SGHTA and FQGNSA. The CDR3 consists of 15 residues. J gave up 5 bases and V 5 bases, and 8 bases lay outside the gene matches. Here the CDR3 reads CASSIGTGVGETQYF. The CDR3 nucleotides read TGTGCCAGCAGCATAGGGACAGGGGTAGGGGAGACCCAGTACTTC.

The rearrangement links TRBV29-1 to TRBJ2-7, with 12 positions matching TRBD1. Per the germline V gene, CDR1 is SQVTM and CDR2 is ANQGSEA. Unmatched junction bases numbered 18, after V lost 4 bases and J lost 5 bases. The CDR3 runs 18 residues. CDR3 coding DNA: TGCAGCGTTGTGCTGTATAGGGACAGGGGGCGCGTGGCTAACGAGCAGTACTTC. Protein: CSVVLYRDRGRVANEQYF.

This rearrangement joins TRBV4-1 to TRBJ2-6; TRBD1 might be the D (7 bases). V was pared by 1 base and J by 0 bases, with 13 bases between. The germline gives CDR1 MGHRA, CDR2 YSYEKL. The CDR3 covers 18 residues. The CDR3 nucleotides read TGCGCCAGCAGCCAAGTGTACAGGGGACTCTCTGGGGCCAACGTCCTGACTTTC. Protein: CASSQVYRGLSGANVLTF.

This chain joins TRBV9 and TRBJ2-3; 11 positions agree with TRBD2. The CDR3 is 19 residues long. Germline V gene sequence: CDR1 SGDLS, CDR2 YYNGEE. V gave up 0 bases and J gave up 0 bases; unmatched junction bases: 9. The CDR3 DNA is TGTGCCAGCAGCGTAGACCCCGGGACTAGCGGAACGAGCACAGATACGCAGTATTTT. Translation: CASSVDPGTSGTSTDTQYF.

The chain joins TRBV19 to TRBJ2-7; 10 positions agree with TRBD2. The J segment lost 2 bases and the V segment lost 3 bases, leaving 7 bases of the junction unmatched. Germline CDR1 LNHDA, CDR2 SQIVND (reference sequence). CDR3 length: 16 residues. CDR3 in amino acids: CASSIDASGSPYEQYF. CDR3 nucleotide sequence: TGTGCCAGTAGTATCGATGCTAGCGGGAGCCCCTACGAGCAGTACTTC. The entire variable domain, with the rest obtained from reference TRBV19 and TRBJ2-7, is as follows: DGGITQSPKYLFRKEGQNVTLSCEQNLNHDAMYWYRQDPGQGLRLIYYSQIVNDFQKGDIAEGYSVSREKKESFPLTVTSAQKNPTAFYLCASSIDASGSPYEQYFGPGTRLTVT.

The J gene is TRBJ2-7, the V gene TRBV5-1; 9 nucleotides agree with TRBD1. Germline lookup yields CDR1 SGHRS and CDR2 YFSETQ. This CDR3 has 16 amino acids. With V trimmed by 0 bases and J by 3 bases, 7 bases remained unmatched. The CDR3 reads CASSLAPGTGLYEQYF. Here the CDR3 DNA reads TGCGCCAGCAGCTTGGCTCCCGGGACAGGGCTCTACGAGCAGTACTTC.

This clone was counted a single time. V usage is TRBV19 and J usage is TRBJ1-2, with D unresolved. Deletions cut 1 base from V and 3 bases from J, with 6 bases between. Germline assignment: CDR1 LNHDA and CDR2 SQIVND (reference sequence). CDR3 length: 13 residues. The CDR3 nucleotides are TGTGCCAGTAGTATAGCACAGTACTATGGCTACACCTTC. Its translation: CASSIAQYYGYTF.

The chain joins TRBV7-9 to TRBJ2-3, with 9 bases identical to TRBD1. J lost 2 bases, V lost 2 bases, and 5 bases had no gene match. The germline V gene has CDR1 SEHNR and CDR2 FQNEAQ (reference sequence). This CDR3 comprises 16 residues. This CDR3 reads CASSLMGQGSTDTQYF. The CDR3 bases are TGTGCCAGCAGCTTAATGGGACAGGGTTCCACAGATACGCAGTATTTT.

This chain uses TRBV2 with TRBJ2-1; no clear D gene. V dropped 3 bases and J dropped 6 bases, with 18 bases sitting between them. Germline loops: CDR1 SNHLY, CDR2 FYNNEI. The CDR3 contains 16 residues. CDR3 protein: CASSEPRGRLGNEQFF. The CDR3 DNA is TGTGCCAGCAGTGAGCCCCGTGGCAGGCTGGGCAATGAGCAGTTCTTC.

J is TRBJ1-1 and V is TRBV7-2; D is ambiguous. Germline V gene sequence: CDR1 SGHTA, CDR2 FQGNSA. The germline V and J ends were trimmed by 3 bases and 0 bases, with 11 bases remaining between them. This CDR3 contains 15 residues. CDR3 DNA sequence: TGTGCCAGCAGCTTCGGCCCCGGGTTGAACACTGAAGCTTTCTTT. It is translated as CASSFGPGLNTEAFF.

The chain combines TRBV11-2 with TRBJ2-1; 7 bases are a match to TRBD2. Germline lookup yields CDR1 SGHAT and CDR2 FQNNGV. Unmatched junction bases numbered 0, after V lost 5 bases and J lost 2 bases. This CDR3 region has 13 residues. The CDR3 DNA reads as TGTGCCAGCAGCCGGGGGGCCTACAATGAGCAGTTCTTC. It codes for CASSRGAYNEQFF.

This chain joins TRBV11-3 and TRBJ2-1; D unclear. The ends were cut back, 5 bases at V and 9 bases at J, with 20 bases in the middle. This CDR3 is 15 amino acids long. The germline CDR1 and CDR2 sequences are SGHNT and YENEEA. CDR3: CASSRRYAAVAEQFF. The CDR3 DNA reads TGTGCCAGCAGCCGAAGGTACGCCGCGGTAGCTGAGCAGTTCTTC. The complete variable domain, with remaining parts taken from reference TRBV11-3 and TRBJ2-1, reads EAGVVQSPRYKIIEKKQPVAFWCNPISGHNTLYWYLQNLGQGPELLIRYENEEAVDDSQLPKDRFSAERLKGVDSTLKIQPAELGDSAVYLCASSRRYAAVAEQFFGPGTRLTVL.

V and J are TRBV7-9 and TRBJ2-2, with 8 bases that match TRBD1. The CDR3 is 19 amino acids. With V trimmed by 5 bases and J by 4 bases, 18 bases remained unmatched. The germline V gene encodes CDR1 SEHNR and CDR2 FQNEAQ (reference sequence). The CDR3 here is CASSKRVTGQGFGTGELFF. Here the CDR3 DNA reads TGTGCCAGCAGCAAAAGAGTAACTGGACAGGGTTTTGGCACCGGGGAGCTGTTTTTT.

The V and J genes are TRBV7-2 and TRBJ1-2; TRBD1 aligns across 11 bases. CDR1 and CDR2 from the germline V gene are SGHTA and FQGNSA. This CDR3 is 15 amino acids long. V lost 1 base, J lost 4 bases, and 2 bases stayed unmatched. CDR3 loop: CASSLGTGGVYGYTF. For the CDR3, the DNA is TGTGCCAGCAGCTTAGGGACAGGGGGCGTCTATGGCTACACCTTC.

The rearrangement uses TRBV14 and TRBJ1-1; D is possibly TRBD1 (5 bases). Per the germline V gene, CDR1 is SGHDN and CDR2 is FVKESK. The CDR3 covers 12 residues. Trimming shortened V by 8 bases and J by 4 bases, and 11 bases separated the two germline ends. The DNA of the CDR3 is TGTGCCAGCCTCAGGGTGGGCACTGAAGCTTTCTTT. Translated: CASLRVGTEAFF.

The gene calls are TRBV7-9 and TRBJ2-7; TRBD2 aligns across 7 bases. The V gene's germline CDR1 is SEHNR and CDR2 FQNEAQ (reference sequence). J lost 2 bases, V lost 5 bases, and 9 bases had no gene match. This CDR3 is built from 15 residues. CDR3 residues: CASSAGERGTYEQYF. CDR3 nucleotide sequence: TGTGCCAGCAGCGCGGGAGAAAGGGGAACCTACGAGCAGTACTTC.

The V call is TRBV7-2, the J call TRBJ2-7; D unresolved. The CDR3 extends over 14 amino acids. Germline assignment: CDR1 SGHTA and CDR2 FQGNSA. The V end lost 4 bases, the J end lost 5 bases, and 15 bases lay between the germline ends. The CDR3 is CASSSASGRHEQYF. CDR3 nucleotide sequence: TGTGCCAGCAGCTCAGCGAGTGGGCGCCACGAGCAGTACTTC.

This chain connects TRBV5-1 to TRBJ1-2; no clear D. The germline CDR1 and CDR2 sequences are SGHRS and YFSETQ. V was pared by 4 bases and J by 2 bases, with 24 bases between. This CDR3 is 18 amino acids long. The CDR3, as DNA: TGCGCCAGCAGCCCCACAACCCTGGGAGGGAGGTCGAACTATGGCTACACCTTC. It yields the protein CASSPTTLGGRSNYGYTF.

This rearrangement joins TRBV5-1 to TRBJ1-2; TRBD1 matches 8 bases. The J segment lost 2 bases and the V segment lost 4 bases, leaving 10 bases of the junction unmatched. The CDR3 has 16 residues. Per the germline V gene, CDR1 is SGHRS and CDR2 is YFSETQ. CDR3 in DNA: TGCGCCAGCAGCCGAGGACAGGGATCCGCAAACTATGGCTACACCTTC. This translates into CASSRGQGSANYGYTF.

The V call is TRBV28, the J call TRBJ1-4, with no clear D. The V and J ends lost 6 bases and 2 bases respectively, with 13 bases between them. Germline values: CDR1 MDHEN, CDR2 SYDVKM. The CDR3 is made up of 15 amino acids. The CDR3 region is CASSPFGVTNEKLFF. The CDR3 DNA is TGTGCCAGCAGCCCTTTCGGGGTTACTAATGAAAAACTGTTTTTT.

The CDR3 DNA is TGTGCCAGCAGCCGGGACAGGGGAAGTGGTTATGGCTACACCTTC. Amino acids: CASSRDRGSGYGYTF. J is TRBJ1-2 and V is TRBV7-2, with 10 bases identical to TRBD1. CDR3 size: 15 residues. The germline CDR1 and CDR2 sequences are SGHTA and FQGNSA. The V and J ends lost 5 bases and 5 bases, in that order; junction bases with no gene match: 8.

This sequence joins TRBV7-3 and TRBJ2-2; 12 nucleotides line up with TRBD1. The length of the CDR3 is 14 residues. With 6 bases clipped from V and 7 bases from J, the junction kept 3 bases outside the gene matches. The germline V gene encodes CDR1 SGHTA and CDR2 FQGTGA. CDR3 sequence: CASRRDRGHGELFF. CDR3 in DNA: TGTGCCAGCAGACGGGACAGGGGGCACGGGGAGCTGTTTTTT. Combining the CDR3 with reference TRBV7-3 and TRBJ2-2 gives the whole variable domain GAGVSQTPSNKVTEKGKYVELRCDPISGHTALYWYRQSLGQGPEFLIYFQGTGAADDSGLPNDRFFAVRPEGSVSTLKIQRTERGDSAVYLCASRRDRGHGELFFGEGSRLTVL.

The CDR3 DNA is TGTGCCAGCAGTTTTTCTAGCTCTGGAAACACCATATATTTT. This sequence encodes CASSFSSSGNTIYF. The V gene is TRBV28, the J gene TRBJ1-3; D gene ambiguous. Germline V lookup: CDR1 MDHEN, CDR2 SYDVKM. V was cut by 3 bases and J by 0 bases, with 6 bases left in between. This CDR3 region has 14 residues.